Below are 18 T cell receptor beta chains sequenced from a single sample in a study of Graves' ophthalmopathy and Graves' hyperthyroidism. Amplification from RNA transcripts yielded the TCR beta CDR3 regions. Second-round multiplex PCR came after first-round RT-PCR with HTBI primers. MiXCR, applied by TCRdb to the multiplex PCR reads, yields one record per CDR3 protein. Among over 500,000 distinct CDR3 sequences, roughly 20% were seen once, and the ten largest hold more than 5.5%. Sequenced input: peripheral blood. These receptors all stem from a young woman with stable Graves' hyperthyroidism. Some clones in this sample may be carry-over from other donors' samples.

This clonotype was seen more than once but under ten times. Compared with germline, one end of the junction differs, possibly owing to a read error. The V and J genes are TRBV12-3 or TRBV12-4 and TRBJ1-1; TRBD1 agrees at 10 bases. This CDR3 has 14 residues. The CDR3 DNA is TGTGCCAGCAGCTCGGGACAGGGGTGGACTGAAGCTTGCTTT. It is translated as CASSSGQGWTEACF.

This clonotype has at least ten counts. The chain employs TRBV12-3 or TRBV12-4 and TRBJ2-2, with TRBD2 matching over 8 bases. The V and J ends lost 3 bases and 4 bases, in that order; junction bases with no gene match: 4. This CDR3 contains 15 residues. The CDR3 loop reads CASSLGGGRTGELFF. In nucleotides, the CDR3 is TGTGCCAGCAGTTTGGGCGGGGGGCGCACCGGGGAGCTGTTTTTT.

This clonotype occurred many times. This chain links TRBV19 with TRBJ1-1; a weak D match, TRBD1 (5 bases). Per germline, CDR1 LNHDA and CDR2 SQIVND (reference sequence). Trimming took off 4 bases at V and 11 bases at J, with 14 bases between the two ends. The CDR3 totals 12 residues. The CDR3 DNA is TGTGCCAGTAGTACAACAGTAGAGGGGGCTTTCTTT. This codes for CASSTTVEGAFF.

CDR3 in DNA: TGCAGTGCTAGGGGCGGGGGACAACAAGAGACCCAGTACTTC. The encoded protein is CSARGGGQQETQYF. The V call is TRBV20-1, the J call TRBJ2-5; a weak D match, TRBD2 (7 bases). This CDR3 contains 14 residues. Germline V gene sequence: CDR1 DFQATT, CDR2 SNEGSKA (reference sequence). Trimming took off 3 bases at V and 2 bases at J, with 13 bases between the two ends.

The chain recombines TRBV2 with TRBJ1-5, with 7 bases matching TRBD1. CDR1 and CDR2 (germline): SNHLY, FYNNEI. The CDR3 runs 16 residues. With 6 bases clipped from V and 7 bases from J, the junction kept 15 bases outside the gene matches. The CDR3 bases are TGTGCCAGCAGGCTTACAGGGGAACCCACCCCACAGCCCCAGCATTTT. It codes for CASRLTGEPTPQPQHF.

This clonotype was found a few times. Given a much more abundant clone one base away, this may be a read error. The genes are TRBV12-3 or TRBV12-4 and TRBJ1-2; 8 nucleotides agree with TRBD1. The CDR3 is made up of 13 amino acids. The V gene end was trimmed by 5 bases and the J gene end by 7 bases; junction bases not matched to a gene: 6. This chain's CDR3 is CASSDRGSSGYTF. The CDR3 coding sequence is TGTGCCAGCAGTGACAGGGGAAGCTCTGGCTACACCTTC.

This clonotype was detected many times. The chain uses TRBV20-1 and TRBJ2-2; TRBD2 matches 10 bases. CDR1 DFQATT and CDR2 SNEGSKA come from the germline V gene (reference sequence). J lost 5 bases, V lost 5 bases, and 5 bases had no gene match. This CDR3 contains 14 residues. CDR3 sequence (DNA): TGCAGTGCTCGAGCGGGAGGGCCGACCGGGGAGCTGTTTTTT. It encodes CSARAGGPTGELFF.

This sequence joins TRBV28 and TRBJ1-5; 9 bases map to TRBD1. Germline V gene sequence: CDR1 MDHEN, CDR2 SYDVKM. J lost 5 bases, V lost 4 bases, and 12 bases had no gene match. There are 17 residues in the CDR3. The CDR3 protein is CASSSRGAGTGYQPQHF. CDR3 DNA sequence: TGTGCCAGCAGTTCCCGGGGAGCCGGGACAGGGTATCAGCCCCAGCATTTT.

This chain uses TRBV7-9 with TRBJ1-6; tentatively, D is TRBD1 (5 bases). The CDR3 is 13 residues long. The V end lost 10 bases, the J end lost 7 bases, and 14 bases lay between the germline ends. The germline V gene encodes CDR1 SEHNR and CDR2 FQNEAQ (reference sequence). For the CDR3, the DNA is TGTGCCACCTCCCGGGACTTGAATTCACCCCTCCACTTT. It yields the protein CATSRDLNSPLHF.

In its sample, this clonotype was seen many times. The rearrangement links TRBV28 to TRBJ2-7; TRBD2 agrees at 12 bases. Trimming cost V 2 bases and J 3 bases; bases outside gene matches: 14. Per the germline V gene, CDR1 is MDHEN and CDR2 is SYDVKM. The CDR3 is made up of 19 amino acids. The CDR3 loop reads CASSLGLAGRLGGYYEQYF. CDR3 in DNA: TGTGCCAGCAGTTTAGGACTAGCGGGACGTTTGGGGGGGTACTACGAGCAGTACTTC.

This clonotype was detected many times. The DNA of the CDR3 is TGTGCCAGCAGCTTCCAGCGCGAGCAGTACTTC. This encodes CASSFQREQYF. This chain links TRBV11-2 with TRBJ2-7; no reliable D call. V dropped 3 bases and J dropped 6 bases, with 6 bases sitting between them. The germline CDR1 and CDR2 sequences are SGHAT and FQNNGV. This CDR3 contains 11 residues.

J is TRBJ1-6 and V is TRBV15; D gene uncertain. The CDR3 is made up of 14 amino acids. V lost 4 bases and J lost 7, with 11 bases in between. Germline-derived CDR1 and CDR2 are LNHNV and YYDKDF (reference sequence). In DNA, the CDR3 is TGTGCCACCAGCACTAGTGGGAGCAATTCACCCCTCCACTTT. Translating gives CATSTSGSNSPLHF.

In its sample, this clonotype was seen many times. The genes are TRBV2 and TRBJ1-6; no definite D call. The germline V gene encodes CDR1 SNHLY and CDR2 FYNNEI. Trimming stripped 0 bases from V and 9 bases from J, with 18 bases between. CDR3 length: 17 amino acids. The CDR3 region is CASSEAIQYVFGSPLHF. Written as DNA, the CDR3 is TGTGCCAGCAGTGAAGCAATCCAGTACGTCTTTGGTTCACCCCTCCACTTT.

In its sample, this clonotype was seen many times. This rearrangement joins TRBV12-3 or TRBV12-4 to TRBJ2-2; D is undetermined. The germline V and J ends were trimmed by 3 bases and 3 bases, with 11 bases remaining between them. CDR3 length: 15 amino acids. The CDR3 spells CASSLVAWDTGELFF. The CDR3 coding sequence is TGTGCCAGCAGTTTGGTGGCCTGGGACACCGGGGAGCTGTTTTTT.

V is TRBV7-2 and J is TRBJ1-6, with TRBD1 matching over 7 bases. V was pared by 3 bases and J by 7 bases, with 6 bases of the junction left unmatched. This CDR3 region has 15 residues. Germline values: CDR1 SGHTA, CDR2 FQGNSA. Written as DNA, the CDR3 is TGTGCCAGCAGCTTGGACAGGCGAATCAATTCACCCCTCCACTTT. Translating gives CASSLDRRINSPLHF.

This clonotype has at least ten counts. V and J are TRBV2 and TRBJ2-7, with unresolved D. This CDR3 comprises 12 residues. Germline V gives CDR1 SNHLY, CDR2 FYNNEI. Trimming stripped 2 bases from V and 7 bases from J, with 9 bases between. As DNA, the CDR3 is TGTGCCAGCAGTGAACCAGCTGCGGAGCAGTACTTC. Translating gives CASSEPAAEQYF.

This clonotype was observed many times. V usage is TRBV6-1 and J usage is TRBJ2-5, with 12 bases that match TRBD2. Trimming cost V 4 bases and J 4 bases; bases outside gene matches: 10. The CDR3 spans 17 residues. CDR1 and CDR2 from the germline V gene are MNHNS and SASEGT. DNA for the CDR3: TGTGCCAGCAGTGGACGACTAGCGGGAGTGTCGGGAGAGACCCAGTACTTC. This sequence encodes CASSGRLAGVSGETQYF.

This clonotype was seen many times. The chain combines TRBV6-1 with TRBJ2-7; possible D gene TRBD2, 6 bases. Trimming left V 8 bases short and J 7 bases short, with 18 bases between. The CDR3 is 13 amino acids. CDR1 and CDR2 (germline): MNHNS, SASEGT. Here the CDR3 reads CASRISGPGEQYF. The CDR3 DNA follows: TGTGCCAGCCGAATCAGCGGGCCGGGTGAGCAGTACTTC.